The 25 T cell receptor beta chains below were found in one sample sequenced in a study of cytomegalovirus exposure and HLA in healthy donors. Repertoires were generated with immunoSEQ multiplex PCR, while TCRdb's copy carries only in-frame clones and drops some. The sample shows roughly 120,000 clones, approximately 91% of them seen only once. The sequenced sample was PBMCs. These TCRs come from a man younger than 35 in good health and CMV-seropositive.

V gene TRBV7-7 combines with J gene TRBJ2-3, with D possibly being TRBD2 (5 bases). From germline, CDR1 is SSHAT and CDR2 FNYEAQ (reference sequence). CDR3 length equals 14 residues. Trimming removed 1 base at V and 3 bases at J, with 8 bases between. The CDR3 reads CASSLGQRTDTQYF. The CDR3 nucleotides read TGTGCCAGCAGCTTAGGCCAGCGGACAGATACGCAGTATTTT.

This clone was counted a few times. V is TRBV10-2 and J is TRBJ2-7, with 8 bases fitting TRBD1. CDR1 and CDR2 from the germline V gene are WSHSY and SAAADI. V dropped 6 bases and J dropped 4; count of bases not matched to a gene: 8. The CDR3 has 14 residues. The CDR3: CASRLGTGEYEQYF. The CDR3 region has the DNA TGCGCCAGCAGACTCGGGACAGGAGAGTACGAGCAGTACTTC.

V usage is TRBV19 and J usage is TRBJ1-2; D is possibly TRBD1 (6 bases). CDR3 size: 13 residues. The ends were cut back, 7 bases at V and 0 bases at J, with 9 bases in the middle. CDR1 LNHDA and CDR2 SQIVND come from the germline V gene (reference sequence). The CDR3 bases are TGTGCCAGTACGGACAGACCTAACTATGGCTACACCTTC. Translating gives CASTDRPNYGYTF.

V usage is TRBV4-1 and J usage is TRBJ2-7; 8 nucleotides line up with TRBD1. Germline lookup yields CDR1 MGHRA and CDR2 YSYEKL. V lost 0 bases, J lost 3 bases, and 10 bases stayed unmatched. The CDR3 sequence is 17 residues long. CDR3 residues: CASSQDSTRDRGYEQYF. DNA of the CDR3: TGCGCCAGCAGCCAAGATAGTACGCGAGACAGGGGCTACGAGCAGTACTTC.

This chain connects TRBV2 to TRBJ1-6, with 7 bases fitting TRBD1. The CDR3 runs to 14 residues. The J segment lost 5 bases and the V segment lost 5 bases, leaving 3 bases of the junction unmatched. The germline V gene has CDR1 SNHLY and CDR2 FYNNEI. CDR3 region: CASSSGTDNSPLHF. For the CDR3, the DNA is TGTGCCAGCAGTTCCGGGACAGATAATTCACCCCTCCACTTT.

The chain links TRBV30 to TRBJ2-3; no clear D. CDR1 is GTSNPN and CDR2 is SVGIG in the germline V gene (reference sequence). This CDR3 comprises 12 residues. V was pared by 5 bases and J by 2 bases, with 8 bases between. In nucleotides, the CDR3 is TGTGCCTGGCTCCCCCTCACAGATACGCAGTATTTT. This gives the protein CAWLPLTDTQYF.

V is TRBV6-5 and J is TRBJ1-2; tentatively, D is TRBD1 (5 bases). V was pared by 6 bases and J by 0 bases, with 5 bases between. This CDR3 has 12 amino acids. Germline CDR1 reads MNHEY; CDR2 reads SVGAGI. CDR3 coding DNA: TGTGCCAGCAGGGACACTAACTATGGCTACACCTTC. Translating it yields CASRDTNYGYTF.

The chain links TRBV28 to TRBJ2-3, with TRBD2 as a possible D gene (6 bases). CDR1 is MDHEN and CDR2 is SYDVKM in the germline V gene. Between the trimmed V and J ends, which lost 5 bases and 1 base, there was a span of 13 bases. The length of the CDR3 is 15 residues. Written as DNA, the CDR3 is TGTGCCAGCAGTCTGTGGGACTCTCGCACAGATACGCAGTATTTT. Protein: CASSLWDSRTDTQYF.

The chain carries TRBV29-1 and TRBJ2-7; TRBD2 agrees at 11 bases. This CDR3 is 13 amino acids long. V shed 7 bases, J shed 4 bases, and the junction held 6 bases outside the gene matches. CDR1 and CDR2 (germline): SQVTM, ANQGSEA. CDR3 in amino acids: CSALTSGGYEQYF. In DNA, the CDR3 is TGCAGCGCCCTTACTAGCGGGGGATACGAGCAGTACTTC.

The chain recombines TRBV5-1 with TRBJ1-4, with D perhaps matching TRBD1 (5 bases). CDR1 is SGHRS, CDR2 YFSETQ, per germline. The V and J ends lost 2 bases and 1 base respectively, with 6 bases between them. This CDR3 comprises 14 residues. Written as DNA, the CDR3 is TGCGCCAGCAGCTTAAGGGGAACTAATGAAAAACTGTTTTTT. Translated: CASSLRGTNEKLFF.

This clone was seen only once. The V call is TRBV2, the J call TRBJ2-1, with 8 positions matching TRBD1. J lost 8 bases, V lost 6 bases, and 3 bases had no gene match. There are 12 residues in the CDR3. Germline V gene lookup returns CDR1 SNHLY and CDR2 FYNNEI. This CDR3 is CASRQGAHEQFF. DNA for the CDR3: TGTGCCAGCAGGCAGGGGGCACATGAGCAGTTCTTC. The whole variable domain, filled in from reference TRBV2 and TRBJ2-1, reads EPEVTQTPSHQVTQMGQEVILRCVPISNHLYFYWYRQILGQKVEFLVSFYNNEISEKSEIFDDQFSVERPDGSNFTLKIRSTKLEDSAMYFCASRQGAHEQFFGPGTRLTVL.

The chain couples TRBV5-8 to TRBJ1-4; TRBD1 matches at 11 bases. The V and J ends lost 3 bases and 8 bases, in that order; junction bases with no gene match: 6. Per the germline V gene, CDR1 is SGHTS and CDR2 is YDEGEE. The CDR3 is 15 amino acids. The chain's CDR3 is CASSSGTGGGEKLFF. The DNA for the CDR3 is TGTGCCAGCAGCTCCGGGACAGGGGGAGGGGAAAAACTGTTTTTT.

This clone has just one count. The chain employs TRBV11-2 and TRBJ1-2; TRBD1 matches 12 bases. Trimming took 4 bases from V and 10 from J; bases not matched to a gene: 7. Germline CDR1 and CDR2: SGHAT and FQNNGV. The length of the CDR3 is 14 residues. CDR3 DNA: TGTGCCAGCAGCTCTCCCGGGACAGGGGGCTCCTACACCTTC. It yields the protein CASSSPGTGGSYTF. Filled out from reference TRBV11-2 and TRBJ1-2, the complete variable domain reads EAGVAQSPRYKIIEKRQSVAFWCNPISGHATLYWYQQILGQGPKLLIQFQNNGVVDDSQLPKDRFSAERLKGVDSTLKIQPAKLEDSAVYLCASSSPGTGGSYTFGSGTRLTVV.

This chain uses TRBV7-2 with TRBJ1-4; 10 bases are a match to TRBD1. This CDR3 has 14 amino acids. J lost 8 bases, V lost 5 bases, and 5 bases had no gene match. Germline loops: CDR1 SGHTA, CDR2 FQGNSA. The DNA of the CDR3 is TGTGCCAGCAGCAACGGACAGGGGGGCGAAAAACTGTTTTTT. Protein product: CASSNGQGGEKLFF.

This clone has just a few counts. The chain employs TRBV2 and TRBJ1-5, with 8 bases lining up with TRBD1. Germline values: CDR1 SNHLY, CDR2 FYNNEI. The CDR3 is 15 residues long. The V segment lost 6 bases and the J segment 1 base; nucleotides outside the gene matches: 5. Here the CDR3 reads CASRADRGSNQPQHF. CDR3 sequence (DNA): TGTGCCAGCAGGGCCGACAGGGGAAGCAATCAGCCCCAGCATTTT.

This clone was observed a handful of times. The V and J genes are TRBV6-5 and TRBJ1-6; weak D call: TRBD1 (6 bases). Trimming took off 5 bases at V and 9 bases at J, with 17 bases between the two ends. Germline CDR1 and CDR2: MNHEY and SVGAGI. This CDR3 spans 15 amino acids. The DNA for the CDR3 is TGTGCCAGCAGTAGACAGGTTGATTTAGCTTCACCCCTCCACTTT. It translates to CASSRQVDLASPLHF.

This rearrangement joins TRBV18 to TRBJ1-1; D is possibly TRBD1 (5 bases). Trimming removed 4 bases from V and 4 bases from J, with 10 bases in between. The CDR3 covers 13 residues. The germline V gene encodes CDR1 KGHSH and CDR2 LQKENI. CDR3 in DNA: TGTGCCAGCTCACTTGGGGCGCGCACTGAAGCTTTCTTT. It encodes CASSLGARTEAFF.

This chain uses TRBV6-6 with TRBJ1-4; D not resolved. The CDR3 has 11 residues. V gave up 5 bases and J gave up 12 bases, with 10 bases separating them. Germline V gene data show CDR1 as MNHNY and CDR2 as SVGAGI (reference sequence). This CDR3 reads CASSLSEELFF. CDR3 bases: TGTGCCAGCAGTCTATCGGAGGAACTGTTTTTT.

The gene calls are TRBV5-1 and TRBJ2-2; perhaps TRBD1 as D (5 bases). Germline CDR1 reads SGHRS; CDR2 reads YFSETQ. Trimming cost V 2 bases and J 6 bases, with 11 bases left between them. The CDR3 has 14 residues. DNA of the CDR3: TGCGCCAGCAGCTTCTCTTCAGGGCCCGGGGAGCTGTTTTTT. The encoded protein is CASSFSSGPGELFF.

This chain joins TRBV25-1 and TRBJ1-3; D not certain. This CDR3 region has 13 residues. V lost 6 bases and J lost 2, with 8 bases in between. Germline V gene lookup returns CDR1 MGHDK and CDR2 SYGVNS. This CDR3 reads CASREGPGNTIYF. CDR3 in DNA: TGTGCCAGCAGGGAGGGTCCTGGAAACACCATATATTTT.

The gene calls are TRBV5-4 and TRBJ2-2; TRBD1 aligns across 9 bases. The ends lost 0 bases at V and 6 bases at J; junction bases unmatched: 3. Germline V gene lookup returns CDR1 SGHNT and CDR2 YYREEE (reference sequence). The CDR3 consists of 15 residues. CDR3 DNA: TGTGCCAGCAGCTTGGCGGGACAGGGTCCCGGGGAGCTGTTTTTT. Translated, it gives CASSLAGQGPGELFF.

The chain recombines TRBV11-2 with TRBJ2-7; tentative D call: TRBD1 (7 bases). V dropped 1 base and J dropped 4 bases, with 17 bases sitting between them. Germline V lookup: CDR1 SGHAT, CDR2 FQNNGV. This CDR3 comprises 16 residues. Written as DNA, the CDR3 is TGTGCCAGCAGCTTAGTTCGGAGGGGGCGCGGGTACGAGCAGTACTTC. Translating it yields CASSLVRRGRGYEQYF.

The V and J genes are TRBV11-2 and TRBJ2-7; 8 bases fit TRBD1. Germline trimming cut 5 bases from V and 0 bases from J; bases unmatched to any gene: 12. The germline gives CDR1 SGHAT, CDR2 FQNNGV. The CDR3 spans 17 residues. Here the CDR3 reads CASSPDRGDSSSYEQYF. The CDR3 DNA reads TGTGCCAGCAGCCCTGACAGGGGCGACTCAAGCTCCTACGAGCAGTACTTC.

This chain joins TRBV7-8 and TRBJ1-5; 7 nucleotides match TRBD1. The trim removed 10 bases at V and 6 bases at J, leaving 15 bases unmatched. Germline V CDR1 and CDR2: SGHVS, FQNEAQ. This CDR3 region has 15 residues. This chain's CDR3 is CATTPRDSELQPQHF. CDR3 coding DNA: TGTGCCACCACCCCCCGGGACAGCGAACTTCAGCCCCAGCATTTT.

This clone was observed a single time. The chain carries TRBV6-6 and TRBJ1-3; no clear D gene. Germline CDR1 is MNHNY and CDR2 is SVGAGI (reference sequence). The CDR3 covers 13 residues. V lost 8 bases and J 0 bases, leaving 8 bases between the germline ends. CDR3 coding DNA: TGTGCCAGCCTCCATAGCTCTGGAAACACCATATATTTT. Translating it yields CASLHSSGNTIYF.